The sequence of this TCR beta chain was determined in a study of shared clonotypes between healthy human individuals. As defined, naive CD8 cells were CD45RO-negative and positively selected for CCR7, with terminally differentiated effector memory CD45RA+ cells excluded. The germline CDR1 and CDR2 sequences are MNHEY and SVGAGI. The CDR3 spans 14 residues. J lost 1 base, V lost 10 bases, and 8 bases had no gene match. TCRdb keeps only in-frame clones here, not all; method: immunoSEQ multiplex PCR. The sample includes 2 million to 2.5 million clones, 85% to 95% seen only once; the top ten take 1.1%. The rearrangement uses TRBV6-5 and TRBJ2-5; 8 positions match TRBD2. This receptor was obtained from a man younger than 35 in good health. Input material: naive CD8+ T cells sorted from blood. This chain's CDR3 is CATTLAGTQETQYF. DNA for the CDR3: TGTGCCACGACCTTAGCGGGGACCCAAGAGACCCAGTACTTC.